This T cell receptor (beta chain) is from a study of cytomegalovirus exposure and HLA in healthy donors. Study-level background: A preliminary data release comprised 91 million or so unique TCRs obtained from HLA-typed donors. Whole-study findings and limits: The study reported that TCR beta sequences accurately predicted HLA-A and HLA-B alleles in most subjects. Usually a TCR sequence was rare, but some public TCRs were found in many donors. An ancestry cluster, one associated with Asian ancestry, reportedly showed fewer N-insertions than the approximately 660-donor mean in a later analysis.

Trimming pared 4 bases from V and 6 bases from J, leaving 12 bases between. The V gene's germline CDR1 is SNHLY and CDR2 FYNNEI. CDR3 length: 14 amino acids. The PCR was carried out with 60 Vbeta primers and 13 Jbeta primers. Here immunoSEQ multiplex PCR was the method, and the copy in TCRdb shows in-frame clones only, minus some. Counted here are approximately 150,000 clones, 80% occurring once; the ten biggest clones make up approximately 15%. Details on this clone: Its antigen is not known.

The chain links TRBV2 to TRBJ2-2, with D possibly matching TRBD1 (6 bases). Sequenced sample: PBMCs. This receptor was identified in a woman in her thirties or forties in good health and CMV-seronegative. CDR3 protein: CASSVIQGPGELFF. The DNA of the CDR3 is TGTGCCAGCAGTGTAATACAGGGACCCGGGGAGCTGTTTTTT. Full variable domain (rest looked up from reference TRBV2 and TRBJ2-2): EPEVTQTPSHQVTQMGQEVILRCVPISNHLYFYWYRQILGQKVEFLVSFYNNEISEKSEIFDDQFSVERPDGSNFTLKIRSTKLEDSAMYFCASSVIQGPGELFFGEGSRLTVL.